This TCR beta chain was profiled in a study of blood T cell repertoires in COVID-19. Turning to the study itself: Sample material is recorded as cDNA or gDNA derived from T cells, B-cell-depleted T cells, or PBMCs.

Original handling: From reference gene primer amplification, estimates of nucleated cell counts were derived. Sequenced by immunoSEQ multiplex PCR; TCRdb stores in-frame clones only, minus some. V and J calls and clone size are as listed in that table; D and trimming were resolved from the DNA. The table records some 260,000 clones, 82% of them present only once. Looked up from germline, CDR1 is MNHEY and CDR2 is SMNVEV (reference sequence). Trimming took 6 bases from V and 5 from J, leaving 16 bases between them. The CDR3 has 15 amino acids. The rearrangement uses TRBV27 and TRBJ2-2; maybe TRBD1 (6 bases). The sequence came from a woman of 80 years or more with active or convalescent COVID-19. Sequenced sample: peripheral blood. CDR3 loop: CASSLQGFPTGELFF. The CDR3 nucleotides read TGTGCCAGCAGCCTACAGGGATTCCCGACCGGGGAGCTGTTTTTT.